This T cell receptor (beta chain) was sequenced for a study of breast tumors, draining lymph nodes, adjacent tissues (dated by TCRdb to the mid-2010s). About the full investigation: The study compared TCR beta repertoires across tumor, adjacent nontumor tissue and axillary lymph nodes from breast cancer patients. The study was designed to assess the relationships and possible T-cell exchange between tumor, surrounding tissue and draining lymph node repertoires in human breast cancer.

Lymph node samples came from the axillary draining lymph nodes of breast cancer patients. Data came from an Illumina HiSeq 2000. TCR beta chain libraries were generated by multiplex PCR amplification. High-throughput sequencing was used to analyze the amplified TCR beta chain products. The raw public reads went through TCRdb reprocessing: fastp at Q25, MiXCR clone calling, in-frame beta chains kept. All rows with the same CDR3 protein become a single entry with the most common DNA and genes. The sample table lists around 150,000 distinct CDR3 sequences, about a fifth of them with a count of one. Roughly 2.7% of the sample is taken by the ten largest. What the study reported, not specific to this receptor: Tumor and nontumor tissue repertoires were significantly more similar in luminal-like than in basal-like breast cancer. A scenario in which most tumor T cells derive from the lymph node and then expand within tumor tissue was judged to be consistent with the data. Rather than being directly demonstrated, the conclusion that tumor T cells originate in lymph nodes was presented as consistent with a hypothesis. Tumors showed preferential V and J gene usage, and their T-cell repertoire diversity fell below that of lymph nodes yet above that of nontumor tissue.

Taken from the germline V gene, the CDR1 and CDR2 loops are SGDLS and YYNGEE. The CDR3 starts with the cysteine, ends with the phenylalanine, and has 16 residues. Solely the CDR3 DNA is kept, with 48 bases framed from the first base. At the junction V is shortened by 3 bases and J by 5 bases; bases outside the gene matches: 5. This clonotype was seen ten or more times. Its antigen is not yet known. Base-call qualities are not available, and no considerably larger clone is one nucleotide away. The clonotype was recovered from a female donor with breast cancer. Some clones in this sample may be carry-over from other donors' samples. The specimen was axillary lymph node tissue. Recombination linked TRBV9 to TRBJ2-1; 13 bases in the junction line up with TRBD2. The DNA sequence is as follows: TGTGCCAGCAGCGGGAGACTAGCGGGAGGCGACAATGAGCAGTTCTTC. Translated, this gives CASSGRLAGGDNEQFF.